A selection of T cell receptor beta chains follows, all from one sample in a study of T cell changes during pregnancy in multiple sclerosis. TCRdb's copy holds only in-frame clones and misses some; the assay was immunoSEQ multiplex PCR. This sample has tens of thousands of clones, with about nine tenths found just once. Sequencing used peripheral blood, obtained in the first trimester of pregnancy. Every receptor here comes from a female donor in good health, enrolled as a control in a pregnancy study. Each CDR3 is given with its conserved first and last residue. D genes are given only for firm matches.

TRBV19,TRBJ1-2,15,-,TGTGCCACCGCAGCGAGAGCAGCAGCTAACTATGGCTACACCTTC,CATAARAAANYGYTF
TRBV7-9,TRBJ1-2,16,-,TGTGCCAGCAGCTTAGCGGTGGGGGACACAACCTATGGCTACACCTTC,CASSLAVGDTTYGYTF
TRBV4-1,TRBJ1-4,17,TRBD1,TGCGCCAGCAGCCAAGATAACCCCGGGACAGGGAATGAAAAACTGTTTTTT,CASSQDNPGTGNEKLFF
TRBV29-1,TRBJ1-2,16,-,TGCAGCGTTGATGGAGACTTAGGCAGGGGTAACTATGGCTACACCTTC,CSVDGDLGRGNYGYTF
TRBV30,TRBJ1-4,12,-,TGTGCCTGGAGTGGTACAGTCGAAAAACTGTTTTTT,CAWSGTVEKLFF
TRBV5-6,TRBJ2-3,16,TRBD1,TGTGCCAGCACCTTGGGTCTCGGGACAGGGAGATATACGCAGTATTTT,CASTLGLGTGRYTQYF
TRBV7-2,TRBJ2-1,14,-,TGTGCCAGCAGCTCTGGGAACAGGGTCAATGAGCAGTTCTTC,CASSSGNRVNEQFF
TRBV5-1,TRBJ2-7,14,TRBD1,TGCGCCAGCAGCATGACAGGGGGAGACTACGAGCAGTACTTC,CASSMTGGDYEQYF
TRBV11-2,TRBJ2-1,15,TRBD2,TGTGCCAGCAGCCTGGGACTAGCGGGGGTCAATGAGCAGTTCTTC,CASSLGLAGVNEQFF
TRBV7-2,TRBJ2-7,13,TRBD1,TGTGCCAGCAGCTTGGGACAGAGATACGAGCAGTACTTC,CASSLGQRYEQYF
TRBV18,TRBJ1-1,18,-,TGTGCCAGCTCACCCTTCTTTTCTGTCGGACAGAGGTACACTGAAGCTTTCTTT,CASSPFFSVGQRYTEAFF
TRBV10-3,TRBJ2-7,11,-,TGTGCCGCTCGAGGCGTCTACGAGCAGTACTTC,CAARGVYEQYF
TRBV9,TRBJ1-4,15,-,TGTGCCAGCAGCGAGGGAGGGGGGTTCGGTGAAAAACTGTTTTTT,CASSEGGGFGEKLFF
TRBV9,TRBJ2-7,15,TRBD2,TGTGCCAGCAGCCCCGCCGGGACTAGCCTATACGAGCAGTACTTC,CASSPAGTSLYEQYF
TRBV5-6,TRBJ2-5,13,-,TGTGCCAGCATCCTCCGGGAACAAGAGACCCAGTACTTC,CASILREQETQYF
TRBV4-2,TRBJ2-1,20,TRBD2,TGTGCCAGCAGCCAAGATCCTTGGGCGGGGGGCTCAAGCTCCTACAATGAGCAGTTCTTC,CASSQDPWAGGSSSYNEQFF
TRBV4-2,TRBJ2-7,17,TRBD2,TGTGCCAGCAGCCAAGATCTGCTCACTAGCGGGGGCTACGAGCAGTACTTC,CASSQDLLTSGGYEQYF
TRBV4-3,TRBJ2-3,21,TRBD2,TGCGCCAGCAGCCAAGATTCGACTAGCGGGGGGGAATGGGGTAGCACAGATACGCAGTATTTT,CASSQDSTSGGEWGSTDTQYF
TRBV6-5,TRBJ1-5,13,-,TGTGCCAGCAGTCCCAATAGCAATCAGCCCCAGCATTTT,CASSPNSNQPQHF
TRBV18,TRBJ2-7,15,TRBD2,TGTGCCAGCTCACTATCGGGGGGGCTCATTTACGAGCAGTACTTC,CASSLSGGLIYEQYF